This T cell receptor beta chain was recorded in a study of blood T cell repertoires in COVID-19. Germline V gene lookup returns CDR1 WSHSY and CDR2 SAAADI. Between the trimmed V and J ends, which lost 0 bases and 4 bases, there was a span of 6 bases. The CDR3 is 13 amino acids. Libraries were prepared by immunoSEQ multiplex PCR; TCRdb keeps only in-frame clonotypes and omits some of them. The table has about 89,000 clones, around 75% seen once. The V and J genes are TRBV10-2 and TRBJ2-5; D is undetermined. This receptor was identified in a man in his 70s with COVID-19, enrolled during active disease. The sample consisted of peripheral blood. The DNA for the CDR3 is TGCGCCAGCAGTGAGTCCCTAGTAGAGACCCAGTACTTC. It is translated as CASSESLVETQYF.